This T cell receptor beta chain is drawn from a study of shared clonotypes between healthy human individuals (dated by TCRdb to 2020 to 2021). The study in broad terms: The cohort included a few men and two women between 18 and 49 years of age. Per donor, leukapheresis produced somewhere between about 0.94 and 9 billion PBMCs. For each donor, CD4 naive and CD4 memory were each given three plates, CD8 naive was given two plates, and CD8 memory was given one plate. Libraries were prepared and TCR repertoires were sequenced by different laboratories using diverse techniques, in order to increase sequencing depth and limit assay-specific biases. To estimate repertoire size and how much clonotypes are shared between individuals, the study performed deep sequencing of blood TCR repertoires from about five healthy adults.

Sequences SGHRS (CDR1) and YFSETQ (CDR2) are obtained from the germline V gene. The V and J ends are trimmed by 5 bases and 1 base, leaving 22 bases between them. There are 17 amino acids in the CDR3, from cysteine to phenylalanine inclusive. Only the CDR3 DNA is retained, 51 bases long and in frame from the first base. On the study overall, not on this receptor specifically: The genetic and exposure-history diversity represented was limited by the small number of donors. Pairwise subsampling indicated that sequencing depth was expected to affect the degree of clonotype sharing among donors. When four donors were compared, the shared fraction of clonotypes was 5% to 6.5% for naive CD4, more than 3% for naive CD8, 2% to 2.5% for memory CD4, and around 0.4% for memory CD8. Sampling was restricted to blood, and TCR repertoires in tissues likely differ from the TCR repertoires found in blood. Compared with non-shared clonotypes, the clonotypes found in all four sorted-subset donors had higher generation probabilities. Rarefaction of sorted-subset datasets indicated incomplete sequencing despite the large sequencing depth. Larger estimated clonotype richness was generally found for naive subsets than for memory subsets.

For this clone: Its antigen target is currently unknown. Base-call qualities are not available, and no considerably larger clone is one nucleotide away.

Donors were healthy HIV-negative adults with no recently reported acute infections or vaccinations. All donors were Caucasian adults living in Nashville, Tennessee, USA. CD4+ T cells were enriched by magnetic negative selection; naive cells were then positively selected on CD45RA, and the negative fraction formed the memory subset. Blood was obtained by leukapheresis, after which PBMCs were separated by Ficoll-Histopaque density gradient centrifugation and cryopreserved in liquid nitrogen vapor phase. Analytical flow cytometry was used to check the purity and quantity of every magnetically sorted T cell population. Each sorted fraction had its genomic DNA isolated and then quantified by UV absorbance on a Nanodrop 2000c. Using the deep immunoSEQ assay, multiplex PCR amplified TCR CDR3 regions from genomic DNA. Extracted genomic DNA from each cell subset was distributed evenly across all wells of several immunoSEQ 96-well plates, and each plate was treated as a replicate. Each replicate PCR for sorted subsets received around 0.2 ug genomic DNA, equal to about 30,000 T cell genomes. Purified libraries were measured with a Qubit 3.0 fluorometer, size-checked on a Bioanalyzer 2100, and measured again with the KAPA Library Quantification kit. Each immunoSEQ 96-well plate was sequenced on its own single-read 150-cycle Illumina NextSeq 550 flow cell. The authors' analysis ran thus. The immunoSEQ output contained only junctional sequences without quality scores, so filtering could not match that applied to full-length reads. Sequences were annotated with PyIR, a Python wrapper for IgBLAST v1.9, and V/J genes and CDR3 were assigned using IMGT germline references. Reads were filtered out if the reads had weak V/J assignments (E-value above 1e-6), no CDR3, stop codons, out-of-frame junctions, or ambiguous translated residues. V3J clonotypes were defined as sequences sharing an identical inferred V gene, J gene, and CDR3 amino acid sequence. Percentage overlap between repertoires was calculated by dividing the number of shared unique clonotypes by the size of the smaller repertoire. Three approaches were used to assess repertoire richness: RTK rarefaction, the Chao1 estimator, and Recon v2.1 estimates of unobserved clonotypes. For all TCRbeta clonotypes obtained by the gDNA method from several donors, generation probabilities were computed with OLGA. The immuneACCESS repertoire file appears here via TCRdb, limited to in-frame rearrangements. These files lack a portion of the clones; in checked studies, under half of the deficit traces to unresolved V genes, and the cause of the others is not known. V, J and clone size were drawn from that table, and D and trimming were deduced from the DNA. The table for this sample lists millions of clones; roughly 92% of them were counted only once. Jointly, the top ten make up under 0.15% of the sample.

What was sequenced was naive CD4+ T cells sorted from blood. According to the study, the label for this sample's cell subset or site signals: CD45RA+ positively selected. The V and J genes are TRBV5-1 and TRBJ2-7; a tentative D match to TRBD1 spans 5 bases. The clonotype comes from a man between 18 and 29 years old in good health. The DNA reads as follows: TGCGCCAGCAGACCCGCACGACAGAGCAGTGATTCCTACGAGCAGTACTTC. Its translation is CASRPARQSSDSYEQYF.